This T cell receptor beta chain was recorded in a study of cytomegalovirus exposure and HLA in healthy donors. Germline V CDR1 and CDR2: SGHDT, YYEEEE. V gave up 2 bases and J gave up 2 bases; unmatched junction bases: 3. CDR3 size: 14 residues. A multiplex PCR was run with 60 Vbeta primers and 13 Jbeta primers. TCRdb keeps only in-frame clones here, not all; method: immunoSEQ multiplex PCR. This sample has about 150,000 clones, with about 70% found just once. The rearrangement links TRBV5-6 to TRBJ1-2, with 7 bases lining up with TRBD1. The material sequenced was PBMCs. This receptor was identified in a young man in good health and CMV-seronegative. Written as DNA, the CDR3 is TGTGCCAGCAGCTTACGACAGGGAAACTATGGCTACACCTTC. Translation gives CASSLRQGNYGYTF.